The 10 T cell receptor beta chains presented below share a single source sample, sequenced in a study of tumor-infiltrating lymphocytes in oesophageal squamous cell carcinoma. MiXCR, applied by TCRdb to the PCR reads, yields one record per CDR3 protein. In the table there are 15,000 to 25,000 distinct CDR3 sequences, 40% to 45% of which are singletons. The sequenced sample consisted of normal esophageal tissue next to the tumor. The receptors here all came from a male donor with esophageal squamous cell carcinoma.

The CDR3 coding sequence is TGTGCCAGCAGCTTCGGCTGGGGAAGTATTGGGGAGACCCAGTACTTC. Translation gives CASSFGWGSIGETQYF. This sequence joins TRBV11-2 and TRBJ2-5, with D uncertain. CDR1 is SGHAT, CDR2 FQNNGV, per germline. With 3 bases removed from V and 5 bases from J, the gap between germline ends came to 19 bases. The length of the CDR3 is 16 residues.

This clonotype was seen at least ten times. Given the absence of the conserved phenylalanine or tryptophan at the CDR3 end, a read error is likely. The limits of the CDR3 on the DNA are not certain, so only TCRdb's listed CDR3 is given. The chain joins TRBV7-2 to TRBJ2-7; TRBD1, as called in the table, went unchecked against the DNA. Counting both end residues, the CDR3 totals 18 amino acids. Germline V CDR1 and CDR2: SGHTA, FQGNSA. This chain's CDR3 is CASSLNAGGTLRGYTFGS.

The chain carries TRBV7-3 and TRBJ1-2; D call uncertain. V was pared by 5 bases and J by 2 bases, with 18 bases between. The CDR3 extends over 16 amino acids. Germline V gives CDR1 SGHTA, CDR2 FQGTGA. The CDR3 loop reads CASSPKGRSLNYGYTF. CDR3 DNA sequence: TGTGCCAGCAGCCCTAAGGGTCGGAGTCTGAACTATGGCTACACCTTC.

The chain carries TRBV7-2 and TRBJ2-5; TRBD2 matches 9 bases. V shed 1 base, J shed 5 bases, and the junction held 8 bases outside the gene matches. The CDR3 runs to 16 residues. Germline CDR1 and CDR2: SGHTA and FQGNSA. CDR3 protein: CASSLGGGGAGETQYF. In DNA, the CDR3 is TGTGCCAGCAGCTTAGGTGGCGGGGGGGCGGGGGAGACCCAGTACTTC.

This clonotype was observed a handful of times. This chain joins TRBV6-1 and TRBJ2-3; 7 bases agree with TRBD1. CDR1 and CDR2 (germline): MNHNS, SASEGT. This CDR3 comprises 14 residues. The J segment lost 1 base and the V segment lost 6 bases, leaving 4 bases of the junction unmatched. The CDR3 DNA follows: TGTGCCAGCAGCCACGGGACAGGCACAGATACGCAGTATTTT. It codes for CASSHGTGTDTQYF.

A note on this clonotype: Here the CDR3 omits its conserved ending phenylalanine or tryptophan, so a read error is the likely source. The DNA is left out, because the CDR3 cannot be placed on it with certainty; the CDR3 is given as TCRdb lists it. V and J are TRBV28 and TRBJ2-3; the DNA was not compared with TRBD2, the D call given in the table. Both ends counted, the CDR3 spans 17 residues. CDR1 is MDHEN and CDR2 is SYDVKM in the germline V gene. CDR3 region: CASSLGGSTYNEQFFGP.

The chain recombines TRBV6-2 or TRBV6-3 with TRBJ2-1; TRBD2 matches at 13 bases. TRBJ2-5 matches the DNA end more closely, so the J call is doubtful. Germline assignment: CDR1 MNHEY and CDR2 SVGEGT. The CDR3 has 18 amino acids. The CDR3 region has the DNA TGTGCCAGCAGCGAACTAGCGGGAGGGCCGAGGGCCCAAGAGACCCAGTACTTC. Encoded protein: CASSELAGGPRAQETQYF.

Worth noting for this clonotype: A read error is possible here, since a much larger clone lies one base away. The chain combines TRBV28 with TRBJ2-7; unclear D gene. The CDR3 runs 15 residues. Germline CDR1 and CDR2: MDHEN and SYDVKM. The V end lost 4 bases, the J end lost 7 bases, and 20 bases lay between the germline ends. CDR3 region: CASSWLTIRPNEQYF. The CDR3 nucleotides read TGTGCCAGCAGTTGGCTGACAATAAGGCCCAATGAGCAGTACTTC.

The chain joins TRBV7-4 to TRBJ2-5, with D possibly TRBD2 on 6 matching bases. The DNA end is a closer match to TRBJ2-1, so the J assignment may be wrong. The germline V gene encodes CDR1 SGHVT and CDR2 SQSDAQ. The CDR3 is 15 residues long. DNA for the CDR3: TGTGCCAGCAGCTCTAGCGCCTCATCCTACAATGAGCAGTTCTTC. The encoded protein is CASSSSASSYNEQFF.

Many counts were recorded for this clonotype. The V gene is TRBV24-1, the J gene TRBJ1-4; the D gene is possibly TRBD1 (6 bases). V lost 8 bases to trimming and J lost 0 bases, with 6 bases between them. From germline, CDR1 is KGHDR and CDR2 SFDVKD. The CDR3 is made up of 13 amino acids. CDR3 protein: CATNRATNEKLFF. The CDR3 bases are TGTGCCACCAACAGGGCAACTAATGAAAAACTGTTTTTT.